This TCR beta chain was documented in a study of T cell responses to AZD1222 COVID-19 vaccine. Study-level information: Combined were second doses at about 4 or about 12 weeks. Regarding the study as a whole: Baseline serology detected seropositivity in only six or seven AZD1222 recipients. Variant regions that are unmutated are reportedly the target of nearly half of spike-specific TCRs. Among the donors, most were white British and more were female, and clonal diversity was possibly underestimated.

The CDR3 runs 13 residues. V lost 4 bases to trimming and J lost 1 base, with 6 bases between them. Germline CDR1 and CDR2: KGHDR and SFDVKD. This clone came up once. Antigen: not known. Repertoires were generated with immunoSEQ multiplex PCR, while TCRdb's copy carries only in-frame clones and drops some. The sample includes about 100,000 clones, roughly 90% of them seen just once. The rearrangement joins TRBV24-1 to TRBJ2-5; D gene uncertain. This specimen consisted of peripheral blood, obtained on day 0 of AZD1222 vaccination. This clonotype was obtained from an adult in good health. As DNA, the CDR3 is TGTGCCACCAGTGACGGATCCCAAGAGACCCAGTACTTC. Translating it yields CATSDGSQETQYF.